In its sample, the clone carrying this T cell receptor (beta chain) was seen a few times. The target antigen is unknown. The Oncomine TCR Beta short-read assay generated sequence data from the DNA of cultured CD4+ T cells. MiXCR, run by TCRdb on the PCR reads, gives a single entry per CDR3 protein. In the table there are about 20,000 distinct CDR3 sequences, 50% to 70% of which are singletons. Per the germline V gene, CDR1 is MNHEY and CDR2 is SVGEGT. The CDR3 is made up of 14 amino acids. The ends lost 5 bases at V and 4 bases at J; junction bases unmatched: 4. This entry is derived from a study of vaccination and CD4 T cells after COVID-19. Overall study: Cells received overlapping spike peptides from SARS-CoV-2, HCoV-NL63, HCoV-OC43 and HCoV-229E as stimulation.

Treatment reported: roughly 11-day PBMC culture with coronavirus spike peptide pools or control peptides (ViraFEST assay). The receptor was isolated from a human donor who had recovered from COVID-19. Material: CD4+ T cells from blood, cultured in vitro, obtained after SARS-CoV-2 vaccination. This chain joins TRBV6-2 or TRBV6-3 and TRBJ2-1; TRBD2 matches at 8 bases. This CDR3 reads CASSPGGGYNEQFF. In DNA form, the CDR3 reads TGTGCCAGCAGTCCCGGGGGGGGTTACAATGAGCAGTTCTTC.